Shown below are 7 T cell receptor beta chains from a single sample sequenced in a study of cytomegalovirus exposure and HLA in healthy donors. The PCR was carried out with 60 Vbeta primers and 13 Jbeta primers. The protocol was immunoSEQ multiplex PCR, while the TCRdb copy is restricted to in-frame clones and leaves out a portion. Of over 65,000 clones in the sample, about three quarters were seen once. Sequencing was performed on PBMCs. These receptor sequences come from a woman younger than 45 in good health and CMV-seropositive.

Here the CDR3 DNA reads TGTGCCAGCAGCTCCCGGACAGCTCCGACTGAAGCTTTCTTT. Translation: CASSSRTAPTEAFF. The chain is built from TRBV9 and TRBJ1-1, with D possibly being TRBD1 (6 bases). The CDR3 spans 14 residues. The V gene's germline CDR1 is SGDLS and CDR2 YYNGEE. The V end lost 4 bases, the J end lost 5 bases, and 15 bases lay between the germline ends.

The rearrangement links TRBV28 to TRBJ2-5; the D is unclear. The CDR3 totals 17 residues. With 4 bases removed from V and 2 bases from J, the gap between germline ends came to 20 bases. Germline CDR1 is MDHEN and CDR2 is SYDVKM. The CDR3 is CASSSPVLIPRQETQYF. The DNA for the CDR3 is TGTGCCAGCAGTTCCCCGGTTTTGATCCCTCGTCAAGAGACCCAGTACTTC.

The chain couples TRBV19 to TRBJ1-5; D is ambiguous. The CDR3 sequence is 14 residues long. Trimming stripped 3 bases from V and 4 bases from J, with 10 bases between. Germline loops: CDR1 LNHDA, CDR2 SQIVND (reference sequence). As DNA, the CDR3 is TGTGCCAGTAGTATCGGGGTGCAGAATCAGCCCCAGCATTTT. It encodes CASSIGVQNQPQHF.

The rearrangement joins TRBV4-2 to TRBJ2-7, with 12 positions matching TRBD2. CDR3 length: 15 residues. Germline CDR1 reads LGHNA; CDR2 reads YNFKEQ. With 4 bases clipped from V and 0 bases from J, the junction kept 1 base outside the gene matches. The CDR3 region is CASSPTSGSSYEQYF. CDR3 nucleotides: TGTGCCAGCAGCCCGACTAGCGGGAGCTCCTACGAGCAGTACTTC.

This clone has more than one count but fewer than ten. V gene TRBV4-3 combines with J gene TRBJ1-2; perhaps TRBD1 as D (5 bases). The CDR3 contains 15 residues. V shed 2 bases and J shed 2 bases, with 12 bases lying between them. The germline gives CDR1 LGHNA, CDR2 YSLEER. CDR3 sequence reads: CASSQSTDPNYGYTF. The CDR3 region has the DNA TGCGCCAGCAGCCAATCGACAGACCCAAACTATGGCTACACCTTC.

This chain's CDR3 is CSALRGYEQYF. CDR3 in DNA: TGCAGTGCCCTACGGGGCTACGAGCAGTACTTC. J is TRBJ2-7 and V is TRBV20-1; D perhaps matches TRBD2 (5 bases). This CDR3 comprises 11 residues. The V end lost 6 bases, the J end lost 3 bases, and 9 bases lay between the germline ends. The germline CDR1 and CDR2 sequences are DFQATT and SNEGSKA (reference sequence).

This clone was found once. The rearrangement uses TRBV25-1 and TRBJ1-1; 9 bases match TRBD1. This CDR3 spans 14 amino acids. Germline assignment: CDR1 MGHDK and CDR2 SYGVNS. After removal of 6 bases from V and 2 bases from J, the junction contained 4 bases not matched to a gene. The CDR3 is CASRTGGSNTEAFF. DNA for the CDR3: TGTGCCAGCAGAACAGGGGGCTCCAACACTGAAGCTTTCTTT.